Listed below are T cell receptor beta chains from one sample, sequenced in a study of T cells in Graves' hyperthyroidism and ophthalmopathy. TCRdb reanalysed the multiplex PCR reads using MiXCR and keeps one entry per CDR3 protein. The data show 640,000 or so distinct CDR3 sequences, about 14% seen once. Source material: blood. The receptors were gathered from a woman aged 18-29 years with Graves' ophthalmopathy. Both conserved end residues are part of each CDR3. Each record gives: V gene, J gene, CDR3 protein.

TRBV7-8	TRBJ2-7	CASSLGGQEAYEQYF
TRBV20-1	TRBJ1-3	CSARDPGRAFRSGNTIYF
TRBV6-5	TRBJ2-1	CASSYSRGGGRPYNEQFF
TRBV28	TRBJ2-1	CASSFGGYSYNEQFF
TRBV5-1	TRBJ2-3	CASSRTNPTDTQYF
TRBV29-1	TRBJ2-1	CSVEDPGTQQFF
TRBV5-1	TRBJ2-3	CASSLARDRALISRVTQYF
TRBV6-9	TRBJ2-3	CASSYGEGFTTDTQYF
TRBV7-3	TRBJ2-3	CASSEEQGDTQYF
TRBV7-3	TRBJ2-1	CASSLVRGQVGEQFF
TRBV10-3	TRBJ1-1	CAVRGPLDTEAFF
TRBV19	TRBJ2-1	CASKDTSGRVWGEQFF
TRBV6-1	TRBJ2-7	CASAPWGREYGEQYF
TRBV20-1	TRBJ2-7	CSAKGRESSYEQYF
TRBV30	TRBJ2-3	CAWSGGAKDTQYF
TRBV19	TRBJ1-2	CASSPQGQGGYTF
TRBV6-5	TRBJ1-1	CASSYDRQATEAFF
TRBV4-1	TRBJ2-3	CASSQVMRERGTDTQYF